A selection of T cell receptor beta chains follows, all from one sample in a study of T cell responses to AZD1222 COVID-19 vaccine. TCRdb's table, derived via immunoSEQ multiplex PCR, lists solely in-frame clones and lacks some. The sample comprises 100,000 to 150,000 clones, about 90% of which are singletons, and approximately 1.1% rests with the top ten. This specimen was peripheral blood, taken on day 0 of AZD1222 vaccination. All receptors derive from an adult in good health. Both conserved end residues are part of each CDR3. The D gene is left open where the match is weak. Size is stated for part of the rows, as once, few or many counts, or as a class when the clone is expanded.

abundance: .
d_gene: .
j_gene: TRBJ2-5
v_gene: TRBV18
CDR3aa: CASSPTRNQETQYF
CDR3nt: TGTGCCAGCTCACCAACCCGCAACCAAGAGACCCAGTACTTC

abundance: .
d_gene: .
j_gene: TRBJ1-5
v_gene: TRBV19
CDR3aa: CASSINDVGWNQPQHF
CDR3nt: TGTGCCAGTAGTATTAACGACGTTGGGTGGAATCAGCCCCAGCATTTT

abundance: .
d_gene: .
j_gene: TRBJ1-3
v_gene: TRBV5-1
CDR3aa: CASSLDGTDGNTIYF
CDR3nt: TGCGCCAGCAGCTTGGACGGGACCGATGGAAACACCATATATTTT

abundance: .
d_gene: TRBD1
j_gene: TRBJ2-7
v_gene: TRBV30
CDR3aa: CAWSRQGMDEQYF
CDR3nt: TGTGCCTGGAGTCGACAGGGGATGGACGAGCAGTACTTC

abundance: .
d_gene: .
j_gene: TRBJ1-1
v_gene: TRBV14
CDR3aa: CASSQDRERSDEAFF
CDR3nt: TGTGCCAGCAGCCAAGATAGGGAAAGGTCCGATGAAGCTTTCTTT

abundance: few
d_gene: .
j_gene: TRBJ1-2
v_gene: TRBV5-6
CDR3aa: CASSFQGNYGYTF
CDR3nt: TGTGCCAGCAGCTTTCAGGGGAACTATGGCTACACCTTC

abundance: once
d_gene: TRBD2
j_gene: TRBJ2-3
v_gene: TRBV18
CDR3aa: CASSPVGGPSTDTQYF
CDR3nt: TGTGCCAGCTCACCGGTGGGAGGGCCTAGCACAGATACGCAGTATTTT

abundance: once
d_gene: .
j_gene: TRBJ2-2
v_gene: TRBV24-1
CDR3aa: CATSDWTGELFF
CDR3nt: TGTGCCACCAGTGATTGGACCGGGGAGCTGTTTTTT

abundance: .
d_gene: .
j_gene: TRBJ1-2
v_gene: TRBV11-1
CDR3aa: CASSEYAGANYGYTF
CDR3nt: TGTGCCAGCAGCGAATACGCAGGGGCAAACTATGGCTACACCTTC

abundance: .
d_gene: TRBD2
j_gene: TRBJ2-5
v_gene: TRBV13
CDR3aa: CASSLALGGSGETQYF
CDR3nt: TGTGCCAGCAGCTTAGCTTTGGGCGGGAGTGGTGAGACCCAGTACTTC

abundance: .
d_gene: .
j_gene: TRBJ1-2
v_gene: TRBV29-1
CDR3aa: CSVAGYYGYTF
CDR3nt: TGCAGCGTGGCAGGTTACTATGGCTACACCTTC

abundance: .
d_gene: TRBD2
j_gene: TRBJ2-3
v_gene: TRBV11-2
CDR3aa: CASSLVASGARRGATQYF
CDR3nt: TGTGCCAGCAGCTTAGTGGCTAGCGGGGCGCGCCGGGGGGCTACGCAGTATTTT

abundance: .
d_gene: .
j_gene: TRBJ2-5
v_gene: TRBV3-1/TRBV3-2
CDR3aa: CASSPWTLATQETQYF
CDR3nt: TGTGCCAGCAGCCCATGGACTTTAGCGACCCAAGAGACCCAGTACTTC

abundance: .
d_gene: TRBD1
j_gene: TRBJ1-2
v_gene: TRBV5-1
CDR3aa: CASRGQDVNYGYTF
CDR3nt: TGCGCCAGCAGAGGACAGGACGTAAACTATGGCTACACCTTC

abundance: .
d_gene: .
j_gene: TRBJ1-1
v_gene: TRBV11-2
CDR3aa: CASSLDRGTAPPIEAFF
CDR3nt: TGTGCCAGCAGCTTAGATAGGGGGACCGCGCCACCCATTGAAGCTTTCTTT

abundance: .
d_gene: .
j_gene: TRBJ1-5
v_gene: TRBV3-1/TRBV3-2
CDR3aa: CASSHLDRQPQHF
CDR3nt: TGTGCCAGCAGCCACCTAGACAGGCAGCCCCAGCATTTT

abundance: .
d_gene: TRBD1
j_gene: TRBJ1-5
v_gene: TRBV7-8
CDR3aa: CASSLTGVGQPQHF
CDR3nt: TGTGCCAGCAGCTTGACAGGGGTTGGTCAGCCCCAGCATTTT

abundance: .
d_gene: TRBD1
j_gene: TRBJ1-2
v_gene: TRBV4-1
CDR3aa: CASSQGTGWGGYTF
CDR3nt: TGCGCCAGCAGCCAAGGGACAGGCTGGGGTGGCTACACCTTC

abundance: .
d_gene: TRBD2
j_gene: TRBJ2-1
v_gene: TRBV19
CDR3aa: CASSIRAGGPTFF
CDR3nt: TGTGCCAGTAGTATACGGGCGGGAGGGCCCACGTTCTTC

abundance: .
d_gene: TRBD2
j_gene: TRBJ2-3
v_gene: TRBV7-8
CDR3aa: CASSLRGAHMNTQYF
CDR3nt: TGTGCCAGCAGCTTGCGGGGGGCACATATGAATACGCAGTATTTT

abundance: .
d_gene: .
j_gene: TRBJ2-1
v_gene: TRBV28
CDR3aa: CASSLARSSYNEQFF
CDR3nt: TGTGCCAGCAGTTTAGCTAGGAGTTCCTACAATGAGCAGTTCTTC

abundance: .
d_gene: .
j_gene: TRBJ1-1
v_gene: TRBV6-4
CDR3aa: CASSETENTEAFF
CDR3nt: TGTGCCAGCAGTGAGACAGAGAACACTGAAGCTTTCTTT

abundance: .
d_gene: .
j_gene: TRBJ1-4
v_gene: TRBV5-4
CDR3aa: CASSLLGEKLFF
CDR3nt: TGTGCCAGCAGCTTGTTAGGTGAAAAACTGTTTTTT

abundance: once
d_gene: .
j_gene: TRBJ2-7
v_gene: TRBV28
CDR3aa: CASSFIGVGSYEQYF
CDR3nt: TGTGCCAGCAGTTTTATTGGTGTAGGCTCCTACGAGCAGTACTTC

abundance: few
d_gene: TRBD1
j_gene: TRBJ1-6
v_gene: TRBV14
CDR3aa: CASSQGQGKNSPLHF
CDR3nt: TGTGCCAGCAGCCAAGGACAGGGGAAAAATTCACCCCTCCACTTT

abundance: .
d_gene: .
j_gene: TRBJ1-4
v_gene: TRBV18
CDR3aa: CASSPLRANTNEKLFF
CDR3nt: TGTGCCAGCTCACCACTCCGGGCCAACACTAATGAAAAACTGTTTTTT

abundance: .
d_gene: .
j_gene: TRBJ1-5
v_gene: TRBV6-5
CDR3aa: CASSRGGYSQPQHF
CDR3nt: TGTGCCAGCAGTCGAGGGGGGTATTCACAGCCCCAGCATTTT

abundance: .
d_gene: .
j_gene: TRBJ1-6
v_gene: TRBV11-1
CDR3aa: CASSLRPSSYNSPLHF
CDR3nt: TGTGCCAGCAGCCTGCGGCCGAGCTCCTATAATTCACCCCTCCACTTT

abundance: few
d_gene: .
j_gene: TRBJ1-6
v_gene: TRBV11-2
CDR3aa: CASSLEGGTPLHF
CDR3nt: TGTGCCAGCAGCTTAGAAGGGGGGACACCCCTCCACTTT

abundance: once
d_gene: .
j_gene: TRBJ2-3
v_gene: TRBV6-5
CDR3aa: CASTGSGLLEYF
CDR3nt: TGTGCCAGCACTGGCAGCGGCCTGTTGGAGTATTTT

abundance: .
d_gene: TRBD1
j_gene: TRBJ2-7
v_gene: TRBV19
CDR3aa: CASSRGQGPSSYEQYF
CDR3nt: TGTGCCAGTAGTAGGGGACAGGGACCAAGCTCCTACGAGCAGTACTTC

abundance: .
d_gene: .
j_gene: TRBJ1-1
v_gene: TRBV30
CDR3aa: CAWSGFTGPNTEAFF
CDR3nt: TGTGCCTGGAGTGGTTTTACAGGGCCGAACACTGAAGCTTTCTTT

abundance: .
d_gene: .
j_gene: TRBJ1-3
v_gene: TRBV24-1
CDR3aa: CATSDSGKSSGNTIYF
CDR3nt: TGTGCCACCAGTGACTCAGGGAAAAGCTCTGGAAACACCATATATTTT

abundance: .
d_gene: TRBD1
j_gene: TRBJ2-7
v_gene: TRBV27
CDR3aa: CASSYRRTGGGEQYF
CDR3nt: TGTGCCAGCAGTTACCGCCGGACAGGGGGCGGCGAGCAGTACTTC

abundance: .
d_gene: .
j_gene: TRBJ1-6
v_gene: TRBV15
CDR3aa: CATSSPNSYNSPLHF
CDR3nt: TGTGCCACCAGCAGCCCCAACTCCTATAATTCACCCCTCCACTTT

abundance: .
d_gene: .
j_gene: TRBJ2-1
v_gene: TRBV3-1/TRBV3-2
CDR3aa: CASSQERSGSNDNEQFF
CDR3nt: TGTGCCAGCAGCCAAGAACGATCCGGGAGTAACGACAATGAGCAGTTCTTC

abundance: .
d_gene: .
j_gene: TRBJ1-3
v_gene: TRBV2
CDR3aa: CASRGPSSGNTIYF
CDR3nt: TGTGCCAGCAGAGGACCGAGCTCTGGAAACACCATATATTTT

abundance: .
d_gene: TRBD1
j_gene: TRBJ2-7
v_gene: TRBV28
CDR3aa: CASSLITGTGDEQYF
CDR3nt: TGTGCCAGCAGCCTCATCACCGGGACAGGGGACGAGCAGTACTTC

abundance: .
d_gene: .
j_gene: TRBJ2-1
v_gene: TRBV29-1
CDR3aa: CSAGGAVHEQFF
CDR3nt: TGCAGCGCTGGGGGAGCGGTACATGAGCAGTTCTTC

abundance: .
d_gene: .
j_gene: TRBJ1-3
v_gene: TRBV28
CDR3aa: CASSTGGGPGNTIYF
CDR3nt: TGTGCCAGCAGTACCGGGGGGGGGCCCGGAAACACCATATATTTT

abundance: .
d_gene: .
j_gene: TRBJ2-7
v_gene: TRBV7-2
CDR3aa: CASSPGLNYEQYF
CDR3nt: TGTGCCAGCAGCCCCGGACTAAACTACGAGCAGTACTTC

abundance: .
d_gene: .
j_gene: TRBJ2-1
v_gene: TRBV4-2
CDR3aa: CASSQEESSYNEQFF
CDR3nt: TGTGCCAGCAGCCAAGAGGAGAGCTCCTACAATGAGCAGTTCTTC

abundance: few
d_gene: TRBD2
j_gene: TRBJ2-7
v_gene: TRBV5-5
CDR3aa: CASRPTVGLAYYEQYF
CDR3nt: TGTGCCAGCAGGCCTACAGTGGGACTAGCGTACTACGAGCAGTACTTC

abundance: .
d_gene: TRBD2
j_gene: TRBJ2-3
v_gene: TRBV5-6
CDR3aa: CASSVPGLAPSTDTQYF
CDR3nt: TGTGCCAGCAGCGTACCGGGACTAGCGCCTAGCACAGATACGCAGTATTTT

abundance: .
d_gene: .
j_gene: TRBJ2-3
v_gene: TRBV21-1
CDR3aa: CASSNFRGCTDTQYF
CDR3nt: TGTGCCAGCAGCAATTTCCGGGGGTGCACAGATACGCAGTATTTT

abundance: .
d_gene: .
j_gene: TRBJ1-2
v_gene: TRBV5-1
CDR3aa: CASKPDPQAYGYTF
CDR3nt: TGCGCCAGCAAACCGGACCCCCAAGCCTATGGCTACACCTTC